The 18 T cell receptor beta chains given below trace back to one sample, sequenced in a study of blood T cell repertoires in COVID-19. Method: immunoSEQ multiplex PCR; TCRdb's copy keeps in-frame clones and lacks some. The sample comprises tens of thousands of clones, 84% of which are singletons, and approximately 14% rests with the top ten. The sample was peripheral blood. All receptors derive from a man aged 45 to 65 with active or convalescent COVID-19.

This chain uses TRBV5-4 with TRBJ2-1; perhaps TRBD2 as D (5 bases). V was shortened by 2 bases and J by 4 bases, with 13 bases between the two germline ends. Germline-derived CDR1 and CDR2 are SGHNT and YYREEE (reference sequence). This CDR3 has 15 residues. This CDR3 is CASSFGGREYNEQFF. CDR3 DNA: TGTGCCAGCAGCTTCGGAGGAAGGGAGTACAATGAGCAGTTCTTC.

DNA of the CDR3: TGTGCCAGCAAGCTCACCGGGACAGGGGAAGAAAAACTGTTTTTT. Its translation: CASKLTGTGEEKLFF. The rearrangement links TRBV5-8 to TRBJ1-4; 10 nucleotides match TRBD1. CDR1 SGHTS and CDR2 YDEGEE come from the germline V gene. Germline trimming cut 6 bases from V and 8 bases from J; bases unmatched to any gene: 10. The length of the CDR3 is 15 residues. Full variable domain (outside the CDR3, taken from reference TRBV5-8 and TRBJ1-4): EAGVTQSPTHLIKTRGQQATLRCSPISGHTSVYWYQQALGLGLQFLLWYDEGEERNRGNFPPRFSGRQFPNYSSELNVNALELEDSALYLCASKLTGTGEEKLFFGSGTQLSVL.

The chain recombines TRBV10-1 with TRBJ2-2; TRBD2 agrees at 10 bases. V was pared by 5 bases and J by 7 bases, with 7 bases of the junction left unmatched. Germline V CDR1 and CDR2: WNHNN, SYGVQD (reference sequence). This CDR3 contains 15 residues. The CDR3 spells CASSSGGASDGELFF. For the CDR3, the DNA is TGCGCCAGCAGTAGCGGGGGGGCCTCGGACGGGGAGCTGTTTTTT.

For the CDR3, the DNA is TGTGCCAGCAGCTCGACTAGCGGGTCCTCTTATGAGCAGTTCTTC. Protein sequence: CASSSTSGSSYEQFF. The rearrangement links TRBV5-4 to TRBJ2-1; 10 bases map to TRBD2. The V and J ends lost 3 bases and 8 bases, in that order; junction bases with no gene match: 8. CDR1 and CDR2 from the germline V gene are SGHNT and YYREEE (reference sequence). The CDR3 totals 15 residues.

The V gene is TRBV19, the J gene TRBJ1-2, with D maybe TRBD1 (5 bases). Germline CDR1 LNHDA, CDR2 SQIVND (reference sequence). Trimming took off 10 bases at V and 0 bases at J, with 15 bases between the two ends. CDR3 length: 14 amino acids. The CDR3 here is CATGGYQSNYGYTF. CDR3 in DNA: TGTGCCACCGGGGGGTACCAGTCTAACTATGGCTACACCTTC.

The V call is TRBV18, the J call TRBJ1-5; 9 bases map to TRBD1. Looked up from germline, CDR1 is KGHSH and CDR2 is LQKENI. There are 15 residues in the CDR3. The J segment lost 3 bases and the V segment lost 3 bases, leaving 3 bases of the junction unmatched. CDR3 region: CASSPGQGNNQPQHF. The CDR3 nucleotides are TGTGCCAGCTCACCGGGACAGGGAAACAATCAGCCCCAGCATTTT. The whole variable domain, filled in from reference TRBV18 and TRBJ1-5, reads NAGVMQNPRHLVRRRGQEARLRCSPMKGHSHVYWYRQLPEEGLKFMVYLQKENIIDESGMPKERFSAEFPKEGPSILRIQQVVRGDSAAYFCASSPGQGNNQPQHFGDGTRLSIL.

The genes are TRBV19 and TRBJ1-2; a weak D match, TRBD1 (6 bases). This CDR3 spans 15 amino acids. V lost 4 bases and J lost 5, with 17 bases in between. Germline assignment: CDR1 LNHDA and CDR2 SQIVND (reference sequence). This CDR3 is CASSTVAQGKYGYTF. The DNA of the CDR3 is TGTGCCAGTAGTACCGTGGCCCAGGGGAAGTATGGCTACACCTTC.

V is TRBV7-9 and J is TRBJ2-5; a possible D gene is TRBD1 (5 bases). The germline V gene encodes CDR1 SEHNR and CDR2 FQNEAQ (reference sequence). Trimming removed 5 bases from V and 5 bases from J, with 18 bases in between. This CDR3 has 15 residues. The CDR3 region is CASSRRQQVVETQYF. CDR3 nucleotides: TGTGCCAGCAGCCGTCGACAGCAGGTCGTGGAGACCCAGTACTTC.

This chain connects TRBV3-1 (or the pseudogene TRBV3-2) to TRBJ1-5; 10 nucleotides line up with TRBD1. From germline, CDR1 is LGHDT and CDR2 YNNKEL (reference sequence). V shed 4 bases and J 5 bases; nucleotides not matched to a gene: 8. The CDR3 consists of 16 residues. The CDR3 reads CASSRTSGTGDQPQHF. CDR3 bases: TGTGCCAGCAGCCGAACTTCCGGGACAGGGGATCAGCCCCAGCATTTT.

This sequence joins TRBV12-3 or TRBV12-4 and TRBJ2-3, with TRBD2 as a possible D gene (5 bases). The V and J ends lost 2 bases and 7 bases respectively, with 10 bases between them. There are 13 residues in the CDR3. The CDR3 spells CASSLMASYTQYF. In DNA form, the CDR3 reads TGTGCCAGCAGTTTAATGGCTAGCTATACGCAGTATTTT.

The chain recombines TRBV27 with TRBJ2-7; 11 bases are a match to TRBD2. This CDR3 contains 16 residues. Per germline, CDR1 MNHEY and CDR2 SMNVEV (reference sequence). V gave up 5 bases and J gave up 3 bases; unmatched junction bases: 9. The CDR3 region has the DNA TGTGCCAGCAGTCCCCTTAGCGGGGGGGCCCTCTACGAGCAGTACTTC. This gives the protein CASSPLSGGALYEQYF.

The chain is built from TRBV5-5 and TRBJ1-2; 7 nucleotides agree with TRBD1. J lost 5 bases, V lost 3 bases, and 10 bases had no gene match. CDR3 length: 15 amino acids. Germline lookup yields CDR1 SGHKS and CDR2 YYEKEE (reference sequence). The CDR3 nucleotides read TGTGCCAGCAGCTACGAAGGGAGCAGGGGGTATGGCTACACCTTC. Translation: CASSYEGSRGYGYTF.

The chain links TRBV27 to TRBJ2-7, with 11 positions matching TRBD1. In germline, CDR1 is MNHEY, CDR2 SMNVEV (reference sequence). The V gene end was trimmed by 3 bases and the J gene end by 6 bases; junction bases not matched to a gene: 4. The CDR3 spans 14 residues. CDR3 region: CASSFGQGAFEQYF. The CDR3 DNA reads as TGTGCCAGCAGTTTTGGACAGGGGGCATTCGAGCAGTACTTC.

This clone was counted between two and nine times. This rearrangement joins TRBV15 to TRBJ2-6; D may be TRBD1 (5 bases). V lost 4 bases to trimming and J lost 0 bases, with 7 bases between them. This CDR3 has 15 residues. In germline, CDR1 is LNHNV, CDR2 YYDKDF (reference sequence). CDR3 amino acids: CATSTGNSGANVLTF. The CDR3 region has the DNA TGTGCCACCAGCACAGGGAACTCTGGGGCCAACGTCCTGACTTTC.

The chain carries TRBV9 and TRBJ1-2; 11 nucleotides align to TRBD1. Losses at the gene ends were 4 bases for V and 8 bases for J; bases not matched to a gene: 4. Germline lookup yields CDR1 SGDLS and CDR2 YYNGEE. CDR3 length equals 13 residues. The CDR3: CASSSGQGDGYTF. In nucleotides, the CDR3 is TGTGCCAGCAGCTCGGGACAGGGGGACGGCTACACCTTC.

This clone showed up just once. The J gene is TRBJ1-1, the V gene TRBV6-5, with a tentative D call TRBD1 (6 bases). The CDR3 length is 15 residues. Trimming stripped 2 bases from V and 4 bases from J, with 14 bases between. From germline, CDR1 is MNHEY and CDR2 SVGAGI. The DNA of the CDR3 is TGTGCCAGCAGTTACGGGCAGGGGATTAGCACTGAAGCTTTCTTT. Residues: CASSYGQGISTEAFF.

The genes are TRBV27 and TRBJ2-7; D may be TRBD2 (5 bases). Trimming shortened V by 0 bases and J by 7 bases, and 13 bases separated the two germline ends. This CDR3 comprises 14 residues. CDR1 is MNHEY and CDR2 is SMNVEV in the germline V gene (reference sequence). CDR3 DNA sequence: TGTGCCAGCAGTTTATCTTCCGGGGTGCGGGAGCAGTACTTC. This encodes CASSLSSGVREQYF.

The chain joins TRBV11-3 to TRBJ1-1; D is ambiguous. V lost 1 base and J lost 3, with 9 bases in between. This CDR3 contains 14 residues. Per the germline V gene, CDR1 is SGHNT and CDR2 is YENEEA. The CDR3 loop reads CASSLGGIDTEAFF. The DNA of the CDR3 is TGTGCCAGCAGCTTAGGCGGGATCGACACTGAAGCTTTCTTT.